The rows below give T cell receptor beta chains drawn from one sample of a study of molecular identifiers for immune sequencing clone quantification. TCRdb recomputed calls from the PCR reads with MiXCR, one row per CDR3 protein. The sample has 600,000 to 650,000 distinct CDR3 sequences, around 20% seen once; the top ten hold 0.75% to 0.95%. The sample was naive CD8+ T cells from blood, with Jurkat cell RNA spiked in. The receptors shown here come from a human donor in good health. Some libraries in this study had Jurkat cell RNA spiked in. Each CDR3 is given with its conserved first and last residue. A D gene is named only where the DNA matches it firmly. Size tells how often a clone was seen (once, few, many) or the class of an expanded clone, and some rows leave it out.

J gene: TRBJ1-2; V gene: TRBV24-1; D gene: TRBD1; clone size: .; CDR3 protein: CATSDYSQGEGYGYTF; CDR3 DNA: TGTGCCACCAGTGATTATAGCCAGGGGGAAGGTTATGGCTACACCTTC
J gene: TRBJ2-7; V gene: TRBV4-1; D gene: .; clone size: few; CDR3 protein: CASSQSRTAQDLFYEQYF; CDR3 DNA: TGCGCCAGCAGCCAATCCAGGACTGCCCAGGACCTTTTCTACGAGCAGTACTTC
J gene: TRBJ2-5; V gene: TRBV10-3; D gene: .; clone size: many; CDR3 protein: CAISEFGWTSEETQYF; CDR3 DNA: TGTGCCATCAGTGAATTTGGTTGGACAAGCGAAGAGACCCAGTACTTC
J gene: TRBJ2-5; V gene: TRBV25-1; D gene: .; clone size: many; CDR3 protein: CASSPQREETQYF; CDR3 DNA: TGTGCCAGCAGTCCTCAGCGGGAAGAGACCCAGTACTTC
J gene: TRBJ2-7; V gene: TRBV6-2/TRBV6-3; D gene: TRBD2; clone size: few; CDR3 protein: CASSYEAGGIYEQYF; CDR3 DNA: TGTGCCAGCAGTTACGAGGCGGGAGGGATCTACGAGCAGTACTTC
J gene: TRBJ2-7; V gene: TRBV12-3/TRBV12-4; D gene: .; clone size: .; CDR3 protein: CASSWGLIEQYF; CDR3 DNA: TGTGCCAGCAGTTGGGGACTGATCGAGCAGTACTTC
J gene: TRBJ2-2; V gene: TRBV9; D gene: .; clone size: many; CDR3 protein: CASSVFSTNTGELFF; CDR3 DNA: TGTGCCAGCAGCGTTTTCAGTACGAACACCGGGGAGCTGTTTTTT
J gene: TRBJ2-7; V gene: TRBV7-2; D gene: TRBD2; clone size: few; CDR3 protein: CASSTGTSGRAPVSYEQYF; CDR3 DNA: TGTGCCAGCAGCACCGGGACTAGCGGGAGGGCCCCCGTATCCTACGAGCAGTACTTC
J gene: TRBJ2-3; V gene: TRBV7-3; D gene: .; clone size: many; CDR3 protein: CASSLTDTDTQYF; CDR3 DNA: TGTGCCAGCTCGCTCACAGACACAGATACGCAGTATTTT
J gene: TRBJ1-2; V gene: TRBV29-1; D gene: TRBD1; clone size: .; CDR3 protein: CSVDSGTGDQKYGYTF; CDR3 DNA: TGCAGCGTTGATTCCGGGACAGGGGATCAGAAATATGGCTACACCTTC
J gene: TRBJ2-1; V gene: TRBV12-3/TRBV12-4; D gene: TRBD2; clone size: many; CDR3 protein: CASSPGPTGTRGENEQFF; CDR3 DNA: TGTGCCAGCAGCCCGGGCCCCACCGGGACTAGGGGTGAGAATGAGCAGTTCTTC
J gene: TRBJ2-1; V gene: TRBV7-2; D gene: .; clone size: .; CDR3 protein: CASSLYTGSGYVQFF; CDR3 DNA: TGTGCCAGCAGCTTATATACGGGTTCAGGGTATGTGCAGTTCTTC
J gene: TRBJ2-4; V gene: TRBV20-1; D gene: .; clone size: many; CDR3 protein: CSARVLGGGIQYF; CDR3 DNA: TGCAGTGCTAGAGTGTTAGGTGGAGGCATTCAGTACTTC
J gene: TRBJ2-1; V gene: TRBV7-2; D gene: TRBD2; clone size: many; CDR3 protein: CASSLGVAGGSYNEQFF; CDR3 DNA: TGTGCCAGCAGCTTAGGGGTAGCGGGGGGTTCCTACAATGAGCAGTTCTTC
J gene: TRBJ1-1; V gene: TRBV5-6; D gene: TRBD1; clone size: .; CDR3 protein: CASSLADRGEGTEAFF; CDR3 DNA: TGTGCCAGCAGCTTGGCAGACAGGGGAGAGGGCACTGAAGCTTTCTTT
J gene: TRBJ2-3; V gene: TRBV5-1; D gene: TRBD2; clone size: many; CDR3 protein: CASSYALIGLADETTQYF; CDR3 DNA: TGCGCCAGCAGCTACGCCCTGATAGGACTAGCGGACGAAACTACGCAGTATTTT
J gene: TRBJ2-7; V gene: TRBV20-1; D gene: TRBD2; clone size: many; CDR3 protein: CSARLAETYEQYF; CDR3 DNA: TGCAGTGCTCGACTAGCGGAGACCTACGAGCAGTACTTC
J gene: TRBJ2-3; V gene: TRBV6-2/TRBV6-3; D gene: TRBD2; clone size: many; CDR3 protein: CASSWAGDAAGASTDTQYF; CDR3 DNA: TGTGCCAGCAGTTGGGCAGGGGATGCAGCGGGAGCCTCCACAGATACGCAGTATTTT
J gene: TRBJ1-4; V gene: TRBV4-3; D gene: .; clone size: many; CDR3 protein: CASSQTANNEKLFF; CDR3 DNA: TGCGCCAGCAGCCAAACAGCGAACAATGAAAAACTGTTTTTT
J gene: TRBJ2-7; V gene: TRBV30; D gene: .; clone size: .; CDR3 protein: CAWAGASYEQYF; CDR3 DNA: TGTGCCTGGGCCGGAGCCTCCTACGAGCAGTACTTC
J gene: TRBJ2-7; V gene: TRBV7-9; D gene: TRBD2; clone size: many; CDR3 protein: CASSFRPGEAGVHSYEQYF; CDR3 DNA: TGTGCCAGCAGCTTCCGGCCGGGAGAAGCGGGGGTCCACTCCTACGAGCAGTACTTC
J gene: TRBJ1-5; V gene: TRBV12-3/TRBV12-4; D gene: .; clone size: many; CDR3 protein: CASSLDVFNQPQHF; CDR3 DNA: TGTGCCAGCAGTCTAGACGTGTTCAATCAGCCCCAGCATTTT
J gene: TRBJ2-3; V gene: TRBV7-8; D gene: .; clone size: many; CDR3 protein: CASSSGDTDSSTDTQYF; CDR3 DNA: TGTGCCAGCAGCTCCGGGGATACGGACAGCAGCACAGATACGCAGTATTTT
J gene: TRBJ2-7; V gene: TRBV30; D gene: TRBD1; clone size: many; CDR3 protein: CAWRGTGSYEQYF; CDR3 DNA: TGTGCCTGGAGAGGGACAGGATCCTACGAGCAGTACTTC
J gene: TRBJ2-7; V gene: TRBV7-2; D gene: .; clone size: many; CDR3 protein: CASSPLRGNYEQYF; CDR3 DNA: TGTGCCAGCAGCCCTCTAAGGGGTAACTACGAGCAGTACTTC
J gene: TRBJ2-7; V gene: TRBV5-5; D gene: .; clone size: .; CDR3 protein: CASSSGLAYEQHF; CDR3 DNA: TGTGCCAGCAGCTCCGGACTGGCCTACGAGCAGCACTTC
J gene: TRBJ2-1; V gene: TRBV6-5; D gene: .; clone size: many; CDR3 protein: CASSYSKRNEQFF; CDR3 DNA: TGTGCCAGCAGTTACTCCAAGAGAAATGAGCAGTTCTTC
J gene: TRBJ2-3; V gene: TRBV5-6; D gene: TRBD2; clone size: many; CDR3 protein: CASSLTIGLAGVPDTQYF; CDR3 DNA: TGTGCCAGCAGCCTTACCATAGGACTAGCGGGAGTCCCAGATACGCAGTATTTT
J gene: TRBJ2-7; V gene: TRBV27; D gene: TRBD1; clone size: few; CDR3 protein: CASRSGTGPLEQYF; CDR3 DNA: TGTGCCAGCAGGTCCGGGACAGGACCCCTCGAGCAGTACTTC
J gene: TRBJ2-3; V gene: TRBV4-3; D gene: .; clone size: many; CDR3 protein: CASSPPGINTQYF; CDR3 DNA: TGCGCCAGCAGCCCTCCAGGGATCAATACGCAGTATTTT
J gene: TRBJ2-5; V gene: TRBV20-1; D gene: TRBD1; clone size: many; CDR3 protein: CSATKTGVGGETQYF; CDR3 DNA: TGCAGTGCCACCAAAACAGGGGTAGGAGGCGAGACCCAGTACTTC
J gene: TRBJ2-3; V gene: TRBV12-3/TRBV12-4; D gene: TRBD2; clone size: many; CDR3 protein: CASSTHGGVSDTQYF; CDR3 DNA: TGTGCCAGCAGTACCCACGGGGGGGTTAGCGATACGCAGTATTTT
J gene: TRBJ2-2; V gene: TRBV18; D gene: .; clone size: .; CDR3 protein: CASSQGWELFF; CDR3 DNA: TGTGCCAGCTCGCAGGGATGGGAGCTGTTTTTT
J gene: TRBJ2-1; V gene: TRBV10-3; D gene: .; clone size: many; CDR3 protein: CAISDSNEQFF; CDR3 DNA: TGTGCCATCAGTGATTCCAATGAGCAGTTCTTC
J gene: TRBJ1-3; V gene: TRBV11-2; D gene: .; clone size: many; CDR3 protein: CASSPWTVNSGNTIYF; CDR3 DNA: TGTGCCAGCAGCCCCTGGACAGTAAACTCTGGAAACACCATATATTTT
J gene: TRBJ1-1; V gene: TRBV20-1; D gene: TRBD1; clone size: .; CDR3 protein: CSAQGQDKMNTEAFF; CDR3 DNA: TGCAGTGCCCAGGGACAGGACAAAATGAACACTGAAGCTTTCTTT
J gene: TRBJ2-3; V gene: TRBV28; D gene: .; clone size: many; CDR3 protein: CAAQEGPYTDTQYF; CDR3 DNA: TGTGCCGCCCAGGAGGGGCCCTACACAGATACGCAGTATTTT
J gene: TRBJ1-1; V gene: TRBV6-6; D gene: TRBD1; clone size: .; CDR3 protein: CASSYRTGGNTGAFF; CDR3 DNA: TGTGCCAGCAGTTACCGAACAGGGGGGAACACTGGAGCTTTCTTT
J gene: TRBJ1-2; V gene: TRBV12-3/TRBV12-4; D gene: .; clone size: few; CDR3 protein: CASSLFRGADVHGYTF; CDR3 DNA: TGTGCCAGCAGTTTATTCAGGGGCGCCGACGTTCATGGCTACACCTTC
J gene: TRBJ2-7; V gene: TRBV20-1; D gene: .; clone size: many; CDR3 protein: CSATWGGEQYF; CDR3 DNA: TGCAGTGCTACGTGGGGAGGCGAGCAGTACTTC
J gene: TRBJ1-3; V gene: TRBV5-6; D gene: .; clone size: many; CDR3 protein: CASSLRQDGNTIYF; CDR3 DNA: TGTGCCAGCAGCCTAAGACAGGATGGAAACACCATATATTTT
J gene: TRBJ1-2; V gene: TRBV29-1; D gene: .; clone size: many; CDR3 protein: CSVERSDLPHGYTF; CDR3 DNA: TGCAGCGTTGAAAGGTCAGACCTTCCCCATGGCTACACCTTC
J gene: TRBJ2-3; V gene: TRBV7-8; D gene: TRBD2; clone size: many; CDR3 protein: CASSLRPSGGLTTDTQYF; CDR3 DNA: TGTGCCAGCAGCTTACGGCCTAGCGGGGGGCTGACCACAGATACGCAGTATTTT